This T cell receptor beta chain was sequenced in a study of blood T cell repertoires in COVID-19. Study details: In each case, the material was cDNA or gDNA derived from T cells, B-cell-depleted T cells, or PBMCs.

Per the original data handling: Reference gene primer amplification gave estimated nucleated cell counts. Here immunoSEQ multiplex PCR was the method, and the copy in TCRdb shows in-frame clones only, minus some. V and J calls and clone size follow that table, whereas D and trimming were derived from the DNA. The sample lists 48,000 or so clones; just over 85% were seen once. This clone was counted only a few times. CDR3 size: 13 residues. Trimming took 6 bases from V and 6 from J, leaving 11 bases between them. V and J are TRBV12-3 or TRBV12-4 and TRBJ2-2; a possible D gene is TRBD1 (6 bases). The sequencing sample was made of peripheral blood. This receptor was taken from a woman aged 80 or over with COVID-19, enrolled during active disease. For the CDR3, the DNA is TGTGCCAGCAGCCTTGAGGGGGCCGGGGAGCTGTTTTTT. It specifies CASSLEGAGELFF.